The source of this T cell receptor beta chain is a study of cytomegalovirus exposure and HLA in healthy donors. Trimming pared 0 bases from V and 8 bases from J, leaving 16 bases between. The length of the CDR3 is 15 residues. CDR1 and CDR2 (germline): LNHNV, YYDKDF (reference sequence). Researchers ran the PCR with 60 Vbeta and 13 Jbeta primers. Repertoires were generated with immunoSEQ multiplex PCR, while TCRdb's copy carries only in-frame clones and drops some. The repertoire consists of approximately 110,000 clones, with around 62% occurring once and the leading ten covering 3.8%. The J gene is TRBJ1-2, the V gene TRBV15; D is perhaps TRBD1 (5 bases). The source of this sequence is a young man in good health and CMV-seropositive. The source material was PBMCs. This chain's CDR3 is CATSREGRQGDGYTF. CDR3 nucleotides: TGTGCCACCAGCAGAGAAGGAAGGCAGGGCGACGGCTACACCTTC.